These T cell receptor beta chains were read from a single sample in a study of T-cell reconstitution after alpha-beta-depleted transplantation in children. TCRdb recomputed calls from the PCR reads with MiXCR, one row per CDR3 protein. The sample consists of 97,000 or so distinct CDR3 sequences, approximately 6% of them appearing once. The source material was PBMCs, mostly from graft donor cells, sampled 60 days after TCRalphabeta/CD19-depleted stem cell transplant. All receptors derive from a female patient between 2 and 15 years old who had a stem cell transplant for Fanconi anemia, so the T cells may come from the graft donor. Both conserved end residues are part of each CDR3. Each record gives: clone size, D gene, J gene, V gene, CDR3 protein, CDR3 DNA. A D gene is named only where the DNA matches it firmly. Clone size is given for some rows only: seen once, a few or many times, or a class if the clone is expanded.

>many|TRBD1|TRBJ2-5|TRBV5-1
CASSPQPDRGRETQYF
TGCGCCAGCAGCCCCCAACCTGACAGGGGGCGGGAGACCCAGTACTTC
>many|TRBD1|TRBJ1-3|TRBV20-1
CSARVPGQGAGNTIYF
TGCAGTGCTAGGGTCCCGGGACAGGGCGCAGGAAACACCATATATTTT
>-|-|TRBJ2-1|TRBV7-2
CASSLPWNEQFF
TGTGCCAGCAGCTTACCCTGGAATGAGCAGTTCTTC
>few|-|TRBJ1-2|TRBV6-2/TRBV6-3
CASSHRSHPGYGYTF
TGTGCCAGCAGCCACAGGTCCCACCCGGGGTATGGCTACACCTTC
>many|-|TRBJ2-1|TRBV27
CASSLALALYNEQFF
TGTGCCAGCAGTTTAGCGCTAGCGCTATACAATGAGCAGTTCTTC
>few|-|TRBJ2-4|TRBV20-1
CSAPIWGTKNIQYF
TGCAGTGCTCCTATTTGGGGGACCAAAAACATTCAGTACTTC
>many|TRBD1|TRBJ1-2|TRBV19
CASSPYRGVSYGYTF
TGTGCCAGTAGTCCCTACAGGGGGGTCTCCTATGGCTACACCTTC
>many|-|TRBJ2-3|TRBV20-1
CSARVLRDPTDTQYF
TGCAGTGCTAGAGTGTTGAGGGATCCCACAGATACGCAGTATTTT
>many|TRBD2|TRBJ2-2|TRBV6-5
CASSYSGTTTGELFF
TGTGCCAGCAGTTACTCGGGGACTACCACCGGGGAGCTGTTTTTT
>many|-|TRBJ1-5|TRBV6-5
CASTLMGWRGNQPQHF
TGTGCCAGCACCCTCATGGGGTGGCGGGGCAATCAGCCCCAGCATTTT
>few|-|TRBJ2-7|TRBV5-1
CASSLGLRGGQDYEQYF
TGCGCCAGCAGCTTGGGACTCCGTGGGGGACAAGACTACGAGCAGTACTTC
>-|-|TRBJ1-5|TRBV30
CAWRGHNGDQPQHF
TGTGCCTGGAGGGGACATAACGGGGATCAGCCCCAGCATTTT
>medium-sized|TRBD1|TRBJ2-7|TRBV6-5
CASSYGQGGNEQYF
TGTGCCAGCAGTTACGGACAGGGGGGCAACGAGCAGTACTTC
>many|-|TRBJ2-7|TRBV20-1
CSARYGPEQYF
TGCAGTGCTAGGTATGGGCCCGAGCAGTACTTC
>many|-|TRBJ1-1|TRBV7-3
CASSLAVGRGIAEAFF
TGTGCCAGCAGCTTAGCGGTGGGCAGGGGAATTGCTGAAGCTTTCTTT
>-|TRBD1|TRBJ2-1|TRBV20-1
CSARDPGQGKSYNEQFF
TGCAGTGCTAGAGACCCGGGACAGGGGAAGAGCTACAATGAGCAGTTCTTC
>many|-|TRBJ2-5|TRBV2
CASWDIQETQYF
TGTGCCAGCTGGGACATCCAAGAGACCCAGTACTTC
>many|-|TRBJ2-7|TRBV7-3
CASSLTGGEQYF
TGTGCCAGCAGTTTAACGGGCGGCGAGCAGTACTTC